One and the same sample provided the 32 T cell receptor beta chains below, sequenced in a study of blood T cell repertoires in COVID-19. Measured with immunoSEQ multiplex PCR; TCRdb has only the in-frame clones, and not every one. This sample has 150,000 to 200,000 clones; approximately 89% occur once, and the top ten carry approximately 4%. Sequencing was carried out using peripheral blood. The receptors derive from a woman aged 25 to 45 with acute or convalescent COVID-19.

This chain uses TRBV29-1 with TRBJ2-1; 8 bases match TRBD2. Germline V gene lookup returns CDR1 SQVTM and CDR2 ANQGSEA. V lost 4 bases to trimming and J lost 11 bases; unmatched junction nucleotides: 10. CDR3 length: 13 residues. The CDR3 here is CSVGAYREGQQFF. The CDR3 coding sequence is TGCAGCGTTGGGGCCTACCGGGAGGGACAGCAGTTCTTC.

This chain links TRBV2 with TRBJ2-2; 8 nucleotides agree with TRBD2. This CDR3 is 15 amino acids long. Per germline, CDR1 SNHLY and CDR2 FYNNEI. J gave up 6 bases and V 6 bases, and 9 bases lay outside the gene matches. The CDR3 here is CASRNSGRNSGELFF. CDR3 nucleotides: TGTGCCAGCAGAAACAGCGGGAGAAACTCCGGGGAGCTGTTTTTT. The entire variable domain, with the rest obtained from reference TRBV2 and TRBJ2-2, is as follows: EPEVTQTPSHQVTQMGQEVILRCVPISNHLYFYWYRQILGQKVEFLVSFYNNEISEKSEIFDDQFSVERPDGSNFTLKIRSTKLEDSAMYFCASRNSGRNSGELFFGEGSRLTVL.

The chain combines TRBV11-2 with TRBJ1-3; D is uncertain. Germline-derived CDR1 and CDR2 are SGHAT and FQNNGV. V shed 5 bases and J shed 1 base, with 12 bases lying between them. The CDR3 is 15 residues long. The CDR3 bases are TGTGCCAGCAGCACCCGGACTATTTCTGGAAACACCATATATTTT. Encoded protein: CASSTRTISGNTIYF.

V gene TRBV2 combines with J gene TRBJ2-5, with D uncertain. The CDR3 totals 13 residues. Germline CDR1 is SNHLY and CDR2 is FYNNEI. The V end was cut by 7 bases, the J end by 1 base, with 10 bases between. The CDR3 protein is CASIETPQETQYF. The CDR3 nucleotides read TGTGCCAGCATCGAAACTCCCCAAGAGACCCAGTACTTC.

The sample holds a few counts of this clone. The V call is TRBV28, the J call TRBJ2-1; TRBD2 matches 12 bases. CDR3 size: 12 residues. The ends lost 11 bases at V and 10 bases at J; junction bases unmatched: 6. Germline loops: CDR1 MDHEN, CDR2 SYDVKM. DNA of the CDR3: TGTGCCCTGACTAGCGGGAGCAGCGAGCAGTTCTTC. It is translated as CALTSGSSEQFF.

This clone was seen once. The V gene is TRBV2, the J gene TRBJ2-1; no clear D. The CDR3 sequence is 14 residues long. V shed 2 bases and J shed 2 bases, with 7 bases lying between them. CDR1 SNHLY and CDR2 FYNNEI come from the germline V gene. The CDR3 nucleotides read TGTGCCAGCAGTGAATACACAACCTACAATGAGCAGTTCTTC. This encodes CASSEYTTYNEQFF. The complete variable domain, with remaining parts taken from reference TRBV2 and TRBJ2-1, reads EPEVTQTPSHQVTQMGQEVILRCVPISNHLYFYWYRQILGQKVEFLVSFYNNEISEKSEIFDDQFSVERPDGSNFTLKIRSTKLEDSAMYFCASSEYTTYNEQFFGPGTRLTVL.

The genes are TRBV30 and TRBJ2-2, with 9 bases matching TRBD2. There are 13 residues in the CDR3. Germline-derived CDR1 and CDR2 are GTSNPN and SVGIG (reference sequence). After removal of 4 bases from V and 7 bases from J, the junction contained 4 bases not matched to a gene. DNA of the CDR3: TGTGCCTGGACCGCGGGAGGGGGCGGGGAGCTGTTTTTT. Translation: CAWTAGGGGELFF.

The J gene is TRBJ2-1, the V gene TRBV7-8; 14 positions match TRBD2. Germline V gene sequence: CDR1 SGHVS, CDR2 FQNEAQ. The CDR3 sequence is 17 residues long. V trimming: 3 bases; J trimming: 1 base; junction bases outside the gene matches: 2. In DNA form, the CDR3 reads TGTGCCAGCAGCTTTGGACTAGCGGGAGGTTCCTACAATGAGCAGTTCTTC. It encodes CASSFGLAGGSYNEQFF.

V gene TRBV6-6 combines with J gene TRBJ1-1; 7 bases are a match to TRBD1. Losses at the gene ends were 7 bases for V and 5 bases for J; bases not matched to a gene: 10. The CDR3 has 14 residues. Germline loops: CDR1 MNHNY, CDR2 SVGAGI (reference sequence). Here the CDR3 DNA reads TGTGCCAGCACCCCCCAGACAGGGAGGACTGAAGCTTTCTTT. It codes for CASTPQTGRTEAFF.

The chain recombines TRBV19 with TRBJ2-3; D not certain. The CDR3 consists of 12 residues. Germline V CDR1 and CDR2: LNHDA, SQIVND (reference sequence). Deletions cut 6 bases from V and 0 bases from J, with 4 bases between. Here the CDR3 reads CASSLSTDTQYF. DNA of the CDR3: TGTGCCAGTAGCCTAAGCACAGATACGCAGTATTTT.

V and J are TRBV6-5 and TRBJ2-7, with D possibly TRBD2 on 5 matching bases. Germline values: CDR1 MNHEY, CDR2 SVGAGI. With 8 bases removed from V and 4 bases from J, the gap between germline ends came to 15 bases. This CDR3 is built from 13 residues. This CDR3 reads CASEGTSGYEQYF. In DNA form, the CDR3 reads TGTGCCAGCGAAGGAACTAGTGGGTACGAGCAGTACTTC.

The chain has TRBV18 and TRBJ2-7, with D perhaps TRBD2 (5 bases). Trimming shortened V by 2 bases and J by 0 bases, and 14 bases separated the two germline ends. The CDR3 has 16 residues. CDR1 and CDR2 from the germline V gene are KGHSH and LQKENI. For the CDR3, the DNA is TGTGCCAGCTCACCAAGTATTCTAGCCTCCTCCTACGAGCAGTACTTC. Translating it yields CASSPSILASSYEQYF.

The gene calls are TRBV24-1 and TRBJ2-2; D possibly corresponds to TRBD2 (5 bases). CDR3 length: 14 residues. V was pared by 11 bases and J by 0 bases, with 12 bases between. Germline V lookup: CDR1 KGHDR, CDR2 SFDVKD. CDR3 DNA sequence: TGTGCCAGCCAACTAGGAGCGAACACCGGGGAGCTGTTTTTT. As protein: CASQLGANTGELFF.

This chain uses TRBV24-1 with TRBJ1-2; D unresolved. CDR1 KGHDR and CDR2 SFDVKD come from the germline V gene. The CDR3 is 14 amino acids. Trimming took off 4 bases at V and 4 bases at J, with 12 bases between the two ends. The CDR3: CATSDFDTSYGYTF. The CDR3 DNA reads as TGTGCCACCAGTGACTTTGACACCTCCTATGGCTACACCTTC.

V is TRBV7-2 and J is TRBJ1-2; TRBD1 aligns across 7 bases. J gave up 8 bases and V 2 bases, and 8 bases lay outside the gene matches. The CDR3 is 14 amino acids. CDR1 and CDR2 (germline): SGHTA, FQGNSA. CDR3 loop: CASSLNPGGVGYTF. CDR3 bases: TGTGCCAGCAGCTTAAACCCAGGGGGAGTCGGCTACACCTTC. The full variable domain, with the rest looked up from reference TRBV7-2 and TRBJ1-2, is GAGVSQSPSNKVTEKGKDVELRCDPISGHTALYWYRQSLGQGLEFLIYFQGNSAPDKSGLPSDRFSAERTGGSVSTLTIQRTQQEDSAVYLCASSLNPGGVGYTFGSGTRLTVV.

V usage is TRBV27 and J usage is TRBJ1-4, with a tentative D call TRBD1 (6 bases). Trimming stripped 6 bases from V and 6 bases from J, with 14 bases between. CDR3 length: 14 residues. Germline CDR1 reads MNHEY; CDR2 reads SMNVEV (reference sequence). Here the CDR3 DNA reads TGTGCCAGCAGCCAAGGGGGTCCTCATGAAAAACTGTTTTTT. It encodes CASSQGGPHEKLFF.

The chain employs TRBV6-5 and TRBJ1-5; D uncertain. The CDR3 extends over 15 amino acids. Trimming stripped 7 bases from V and 4 bases from J, with 17 bases between. In germline, CDR1 is MNHEY, CDR2 SVGAGI. CDR3 amino acids: CASIRGSPLNQPQHF. CDR3 DNA: TGTGCCAGCATCAGAGGGAGCCCTCTTAATCAGCCCCAGCATTTT.

V gene TRBV5-1 combines with J gene TRBJ1-6; D is perhaps TRBD1 (5 bases). The V end lost 0 bases, the J end lost 8 bases, and 6 bases lay between the germline ends. The CDR3 is 13 amino acids. Germline V CDR1 and CDR2: SGHRS, YFSETQ. The CDR3 bases are TGCGCCAGCAGCTTGGCCAGGGATTCACCCCTCCACTTT. Protein sequence: CASSLARDSPLHF.

Only one count was recorded for this clone. The chain links TRBV19 to TRBJ2-7; possible D gene TRBD1, 5 bases. Trimming took off 0 bases at V and 2 bases at J, with 11 bases between the two ends. CDR3 length: 15 residues. The V gene's germline CDR1 is LNHDA and CDR2 SQIVND (reference sequence). CDR3 sequence: CASSIDIRGPYEQYF. The CDR3 DNA sequence: TGTGCCAGTAGTATAGATATTAGGGGTCCCTACGAGCAGTACTTC.

The chain employs TRBV28 and TRBJ2-7; TRBD2 is a possible D gene (6 bases). The ends were cut back, 9 bases at V and 1 base at J, with 13 bases in the middle. Germline CDR1 and CDR2: MDHEN and SYDVKM. CDR3 length: 13 amino acids. CDR3 coding DNA: TGTGCCAGTCACACGGGAGATTCCTACGAGCAGTACTTC. This translates into CASHTGDSYEQYF.

This clone appeared a single time. The rearrangement links TRBV7-8 to TRBJ2-1, with 12 positions matching TRBD1. There are 15 residues in the CDR3. V shed 5 bases and J 12 bases; nucleotides not matched to a gene: 11. Germline V gene data show CDR1 as SGHVS and CDR2 as FQNEAQ. The CDR3 nucleotides read TGTGCCAGCAGCAAAGCCGGGACAGGGGGCTGGACGCAGTTCTTC. Encoded protein: CASSKAGTGGWTQFF.

This sequence joins TRBV7-9 and TRBJ2-7, with D possibly matching TRBD2 (6 bases). The CDR3 length is 12 residues. Germline V gene data show CDR1 as SEHNR and CDR2 as FQNEAQ (reference sequence). Trimming cost V 7 bases and J 7 bases, with 14 bases left between them. CDR3: CASTLGGREQYF. In DNA, the CDR3 is TGTGCCAGCACCCTAGGAGGGAGAGAGCAGTACTTC.

This chain connects TRBV15 to TRBJ2-5, with 8 bases identical to TRBD1. CDR1 is LNHNV, CDR2 YYDKDF, per germline (reference sequence). CDR3 size: 16 residues. V lost 2 bases, J lost 5 bases, and 10 bases stayed unmatched. The CDR3 DNA reads as TGTGCCACCAGCAGAACTCAGGGGGCGCCGAGGGAGACCCAGTACTTC. It yields the protein CATSRTQGAPRETQYF.

This chain joins TRBV20-1 and TRBJ2-1, with 7 bases aligning to TRBD2. V trimming: 3 bases; J trimming: 8 bases; junction bases outside the gene matches: 10. The CDR3 has 14 residues. Germline V lookup: CDR1 DFQATT, CDR2 SNEGSKA (reference sequence). The CDR3 here is CSASVPTSSDEQFF. The CDR3 DNA reads TGCAGTGCTAGTGTCCCGACTAGCAGCGATGAGCAGTTCTTC.

This sequence joins TRBV3-1 (or the pseudogene TRBV3-2) and TRBJ2-1, with 9 bases matching TRBD2. The CDR3 runs to 18 residues. Germline CDR1 LGHDT, CDR2 YNNKEL (reference sequence). The junction had 15 bases not matched to a gene; V was cut back by 4 bases and J by 5 bases. The CDR3, as DNA: TGTGCCAGCAGCCGAAGAAGTGGGACTAGCATCTACCACAATGAGCAGTTCTTC. It codes for CASSRRSGTSIYHNEQFF.

The V and J genes are TRBV2 and TRBJ1-1; D is ambiguous. Trimming removed 7 bases from V and 4 bases from J, with 19 bases in between. The CDR3 is made up of 15 amino acids. Per the germline V gene, CDR1 is SNHLY and CDR2 is FYNNEI. For the CDR3, the DNA is TGTGCCAGCATCCCATCCCCTACAGTCCTCACTGAAGCTTTCTTT. Protein product: CASIPSPTVLTEAFF.

The rearrangement joins TRBV3-1 (or the pseudogene TRBV3-2) to TRBJ2-3; TRBD2 matches at 13 bases. The CDR3 sequence is 16 residues long. Germline assignment: CDR1 LGHDT and CDR2 YNNKEL (reference sequence). V was pared by 5 bases and J by 4 bases, with 6 bases of the junction left unmatched. CDR3 region: CASSARLAGGSDTQYF. CDR3 coding DNA: TGTGCCAGCAGCGCTCGACTAGCGGGAGGCTCAGATACGCAGTATTTT.

The V gene is TRBV11-2, the J gene TRBJ2-2, with TRBD2 identical over 10 bases. CDR1 SGHAT and CDR2 FQNNGV come from the germline V gene. V dropped 5 bases and J dropped 5; count of bases not matched to a gene: 11. The CDR3 extends over 17 amino acids. The CDR3 region has the DNA TGTGCCAGCAGCCATCGCGCAGCGGGAGGGGGGACCGGGGAGCTGTTTTTT. Translated: CASSHRAAGGGTGELFF.

The CDR3 loop is CASSYALPGYNEQFF. Written as DNA, the CDR3 is TGTGCCAGCAGTTACGCCTTGCCGGGCTACAATGAGCAGTTCTTC. The rearrangement links TRBV6-6 to TRBJ2-1; D gene unclear. CDR3 length equals 15 residues. The V gene's germline CDR1 is MNHNY and CDR2 SVGAGI (reference sequence). Trimming took 2 bases from V and 3 from J, leaving 11 bases between them.

The J gene is TRBJ2-1, the V gene TRBV2; 8 bases map to TRBD2. The germline V gene encodes CDR1 SNHLY and CDR2 FYNNEI. The CDR3 sequence is 17 residues long. Unmatched junction bases numbered 12, after V lost 4 bases and J lost 4 bases. The CDR3 is CASSGGLAGRGYNEQFF. DNA for the CDR3: TGTGCCAGCAGTGGTGGGCTAGCGGGTCGAGGTTACAATGAGCAGTTCTTC.

CDR3: CASRAGFGELFF. The CDR3 nucleotides read TGTGCCAGCAGAGCGGGATTCGGGGAGCTGTTTTTT. This sequence joins TRBV6-5 and TRBJ2-2; TRBD2 matches 7 bases. The V gene end was trimmed by 6 bases and the J gene end by 7 bases; junction bases not matched to a gene: 2. Germline loops: CDR1 MNHEY, CDR2 SVGAGI. The CDR3 has 12 residues.

The chain combines TRBV30 with TRBJ2-5; no clear D gene. With 7 bases removed from V and 0 bases from J, the gap between germline ends came to 9 bases. The CDR3 spans 12 residues. Germline CDR1 and CDR2: GTSNPN and SVGIG (reference sequence). The CDR3 here is CAFRLNQETQYF. CDR3 coding DNA: TGTGCCTTCAGACTCAACCAAGAGACCCAGTACTTC.